These 30 T cell receptor beta chains were all obtained from the same sample, sequenced in a study of cytotoxic CD8 clonotypes in ibrutinib-treated CLL (dated by TCRdb to the early 2020s). In the paper's terms, the time point label means: approximately eleven months on ibrutinib. Library generation was performed with the immunoSEQ multiplex PCR assay. Drawn from immuneACCESS, this table holds only the in-frame rearrangements with V and J called that TCRdb kept. Clones are partly lost; checked studies trace under half to an unresolved V gene and leave the rest unexplained. This sample comprises about 140,000 clones, about 91% of them detected only once. Clones ranked in the top ten supply 10% to 14% of the sample. The source material was PBMCs, sampled after 12 months of ibrutinib treatment. These receptors were collected from a human donor with chronic lymphocytic leukemia.

This clone was recorded once. The chain links TRBV11-2 to TRBJ1-1, with TRBD1 identical over 7 bases. V shed 5 bases and J 0 bases; nucleotides not matched to a gene: 6. CDR1 is SGHAT, CDR2 FQNNGV, per germline. This CDR3 comprises 15 residues. The CDR3 loop reads CASSPRGQLNTEAFF. CDR3 DNA sequence: TGTGCCAGCAGCCCCAGGGGACAGTTGAACACTGAAGCTTTCTTT. The complete variable domain, with remaining parts taken from reference TRBV11-2 and TRBJ1-1, reads EAGVAQSPRYKIIEKRQSVAFWCNPISGHATLYWYQQILGQGPKLLIQFQNNGVVDDSQLPKDRFSAERLKGVDSTLKIQPAKLEDSAVYLCASSPRGQLNTEAFFGQGTRLTVV.

Only one count was recorded for this clone. This sequence joins TRBV28 and TRBJ2-7; D is undetermined. The CDR3 consists of 14 residues. V lost 3 bases and J lost 4, with 13 bases in between. In germline, CDR1 is MDHEN, CDR2 SYDVKM. CDR3 in DNA: TGTGCCAGCAGTTTCGGTCCTCTAACATACGAGCAGTACTTC. Encoded protein: CASSFGPLTYEQYF.

V and J are TRBV2 and TRBJ2-3; 8 nucleotides align to TRBD1. The J segment lost 0 bases and the V segment lost 9 bases, leaving 11 bases of the junction unmatched. This CDR3 is built from 16 residues. From germline, CDR1 is SNHLY and CDR2 FYNNEI. DNA of the CDR3: TGTGCCAGTATCGACCCCGGGACAGGTAGCACAGATACGCAGTATTTT. The encoded protein is CASIDPGTGSTDTQYF.

This chain uses TRBV13 with TRBJ1-3; 7 nucleotides align to TRBD1. V lost 5 bases, J lost 0 bases, and 4 bases stayed unmatched. CDR3 size: 15 residues. Germline V gives CDR1 PRHDT, CDR2 FYEKMQ (reference sequence). Here the CDR3 DNA reads TGTGCCAGCAGCGCGACAGGGAGCTCTGGAAACACCATATATTTT. Protein sequence: CASSATGSSGNTIYF. The full variable domain, its missing parts supplied by reference TRBV13 and TRBJ1-3, is AAGVIQSPRHLIKEKRETATLKCYPIPRHDTVYWYQQGPGQDPQFLISFYEKMQSDKGSIPDRFSAQQFSDYHSELNMSSLELGDSALYFCASSATGSSGNTIYFGEGSWLTVV.

V usage is TRBV9 and J usage is TRBJ2-4, with TRBD1 identical over 8 bases. The CDR3 extends over 14 amino acids. Germline V gene data show CDR1 as SGDLS and CDR2 as YYNGEE. Trimming removed 3 bases from V and 6 bases from J; junction bases left unmatched: 5. CDR3 DNA sequence: TGTGCCAGCAGCGAGGGCGGACAGGGAAACATTCAGTACTTC. Translated, it gives CASSEGGQGNIQYF. Full variable domain (rest looked up from reference TRBV9 and TRBJ2-4): DSGVTQTPKHLITATGQRVTLRCSPRSGDLSVYWYQQSLDQGLQFLIQYYNGEERAKGNILERFSAQQFPDLHSELNLSSLELGDSALYFCASSEGGQGNIQYFGAGTRLSVL.

The chain couples TRBV7-3 to TRBJ2-3; D not resolved. Germline lookup yields CDR1 SGHTA and CDR2 FQGTGA. CDR3 length: 16 amino acids. V was shortened by 2 bases and J by 0 bases, with 12 bases between the two germline ends. The CDR3 nucleotides read TGTGCCAGCAGCTTAGGATCGGTAGACAGCACAGATACGCAGTATTTT. Its translation is CASSLGSVDSTDTQYF. Variable domain in full (rest from reference TRBV7-3 and TRBJ2-3): GAGVSQTPSNKVTEKGKYVELRCDPISGHTALYWYRQSLGQGPEFLIYFQGTGAADDSGLPNDRFFAVRPEGSVSTLKIQRTERGDSAVYLCASSLGSVDSTDTQYFGPGTRLTVL.

The CDR3 DNA is TGTGCCAGCAGCGTAGATTCAGGGAGCTACGAGCAGTACTTC. Its protein is CASSVDSGSYEQYF. The J gene is TRBJ2-7, the V gene TRBV9, with D possibly being TRBD1 or TRBD2 (5 bases each). The V and J ends lost 0 bases and 3 bases respectively, with 10 bases between them. Germline CDR1 is SGDLS and CDR2 is YYNGEE. The CDR3 is 14 amino acids.

The genes are TRBV28 and TRBJ2-5, with TRBD2 as a possible D gene (5 bases). CDR1 is MDHEN and CDR2 is SYDVKM in the germline V gene. The CDR3 has 12 residues. V shed 11 bases and J shed 5 bases, with 15 bases lying between them. CDR3 region: CAEGTSMETQYF. CDR3 nucleotide sequence: TGTGCCGAGGGAACTTCGATGGAGACCCAGTACTTC.

Details on this clone: The sample contains more than one DNA sequence encoding this CDR3. The chain has TRBV27 and TRBJ2-7; D gene unclear. Trimming shortened V by 6 bases and J by 0 bases, and 3 bases separated the two germline ends. The CDR3 is made up of 11 amino acids. Per germline, CDR1 MNHEY and CDR2 SMNVEV (reference sequence). CDR3 in amino acids: CASSSSYEQYF. CDR3 sequence (DNA): TGTGCCAGCAGCAGCTCCTACGAGCAGTACTTC.

The chain recombines TRBV20-1 with TRBJ2-1; D is possibly TRBD1 (5 bases). Germline V gene data show CDR1 as DFQATT and CDR2 as SNEGSKA (reference sequence). CDR3 length equals 11 residues. V was pared by 5 bases and J by 9 bases, with 11 bases between. The CDR3 loop reads CSAGLGAEQFF. The CDR3 nucleotides are TGCAGTGCTGGTCTAGGGGCTGAGCAGTTCTTC.

The genes are TRBV27 and TRBJ2-2; 12 bases match TRBD2. The CDR3 totals 16 residues. The germline V gene has CDR1 MNHEY and CDR2 SMNVEV (reference sequence). Trimming removed 8 bases from V and 4 bases from J; junction bases left unmatched: 8. This chain's CDR3 is CASLTLAGGPTGELFF. CDR3 in DNA: TGTGCCAGCCTAACACTAGCGGGAGGTCCCACCGGGGAGCTGTTTTTT.

This chain links TRBV6-5 with TRBJ2-3; no firm D call. Between the trimmed V and J ends, which lost 4 bases and 6 bases, there was a span of 8 bases. The CDR3 runs 12 residues. The germline V gene has CDR1 MNHEY and CDR2 SVGAGI. The CDR3 coding sequence is TGTGCCAGCAGTTCCTCGGAGGATACGCAGTATTTT. Translated: CASSSSEDTQYF.

V is TRBV28 and J is TRBJ1-5, with D possibly being TRBD1 (5 bases). This CDR3 region has 14 residues. The V end was cut by 8 bases, the J end by 8 bases, with 19 bases between. Germline CDR1 MDHEN, CDR2 SYDVKM. CDR3 residues: CASRGSPDLKPQHF. The CDR3 DNA sequence: TGTGCCAGCCGGGGCAGCCCTGATCTAAAGCCCCAGCATTTT.

The rearrangement joins TRBV7-3 to TRBJ2-7; weak D call: TRBD2 (6 bases). Trimming stripped 4 bases from V and 7 bases from J, with 14 bases between. This CDR3 is built from 13 residues. Per germline, CDR1 SGHTA and CDR2 FQGTGA. CDR3 sequence (DNA): TGTGCCAGCAGCTCGGGACTTGCAAGGGAGCAGTACTTC. Translation: CASSSGLAREQYF.

This clone was observed at least ten times. This sequence joins TRBV5-6 and TRBJ2-7; D is perhaps TRBD1 or TRBD2 (5 bases each). The V gene's germline CDR1 is SGHDT and CDR2 YYEEEE. The V gene lost 0 bases and the J gene lost 4 bases, with 14 bases spanning the gap. This CDR3 spans 15 amino acids. The CDR3 is CASSLVGGSGYEQYF. CDR3 coding DNA: TGTGCCAGCAGCTTGGTTGGGGGATCGGGGTACGAGCAGTACTTC. The full variable domain, completed using reference TRBV5-6 and TRBJ2-7, is DAGVTQSPTHLIKTRGQQVTLRCSPKSGHDTVSWYQQALGQGPQFIFQYYEEEERQRGNFPDRFSGHQFPNYSSELNVNALLLGDSALYLCASSLVGGSGYEQYFGPGTRLTVT.

The chain links TRBV27 to TRBJ2-2; TRBD1 matches at 7 bases. CDR3 size: 14 residues. Germline CDR1 MNHEY, CDR2 SMNVEV (reference sequence). The ends lost 6 bases at V and 6 bases at J; junction bases unmatched: 7. The CDR3 coding sequence is TGTGCCAGCAGCCCAGACAGGGATGCCGGGGAGCTGTTTTTT. This sequence encodes CASSPDRDAGELFF.

This clone was detected only once. The CDR3 DNA reads TGTGCCTGGGGTTTTAGTCGTGTTGGTGGAGCCTTCGACTCTGGAAACACCATATATTTT. Residues: CAWGFSRVGGAFDSGNTIYF. This chain joins TRBV30 and TRBJ1-3; the D is unclear. The V gene's germline CDR1 is GTSNPN and CDR2 SVGIG (reference sequence). CDR3 size: 20 residues. The V end was cut by 5 bases, the J end by 0 bases, with 29 bases between.

The chain has TRBV28 and TRBJ2-7; D gene ambiguous. Germline loops: CDR1 MDHEN, CDR2 SYDVKM. V was cut by 7 bases and J by 0 bases, with 16 bases left in between. The CDR3 covers 15 residues. DNA for the CDR3: TGTGCCAGCACCTCAGCGCAGGATACCTCCTACGAGCAGTACTTC. It is translated as CASTSAQDTSYEQYF.

This clone was counted between two and nine times. This chain connects TRBV7-9 to TRBJ1-5; D is perhaps TRBD1 (5 bases). Trimming pared 1 base from V and 5 bases from J, leaving 9 bases between. This CDR3 is 14 amino acids long. Germline loops: CDR1 SEHNR, CDR2 FQNEAQ (reference sequence). CDR3 sequence reads: CASSLGDSHQPQHF. As DNA, the CDR3 is TGTGCCAGCAGCTTAGGAGACAGTCATCAGCCCCAGCATTTT. Filled out from reference TRBV7-9 and TRBJ1-5, the complete variable domain reads DTGVSQNPRHKITKRGQNVTFRCDPISEHNRLYWYRQTLGQGPEFLTYFQNEAQLEKSRLLSDRFSAERPKGSFSTLEIQRTEQGDSAMYLCASSLGDSHQPQHFGDGTRLSIL.

The rearrangement links TRBV14 to TRBJ1-3; D is ambiguous. Germline CDR1 and CDR2: SGHDN and FVKESK. This CDR3 region has 13 residues. The V end was cut by 1 base, the J end by 3 bases, with 4 bases between. In DNA form, the CDR3 reads TGTGCCAGCAGCCAAGCGGGTGGAAACACCATATATTTT. It encodes CASSQAGGNTIYF.

Notes on this clone: No DNA is shown, since the ends of the CDR3 on it are uncertain; the CDR3 is the one TCRdb lists. V gene TRBV12-1 combines with J gene TRBJ2-7. TRBV12-1 is annotated as a pseudogene. The CDR3 length equals 16 residues, ends included. Here the CDR3 reads CASSFGCGTLGYEQYF.

The rearrangement uses TRBV9 and TRBJ1-4; D gene ambiguous. Trimming took off 0 bases at V and 0 bases at J, with 6 bases between the two ends. There are 15 residues in the CDR3. From germline, CDR1 is SGDLS and CDR2 YYNGEE. In DNA, the CDR3 is TGTGCCAGCAGCGTAGGGTTTGCAACTAATGAAAAACTGTTTTTT. Protein product: CASSVGFATNEKLFF.

The chain links TRBV27 to TRBJ2-7; 9 bases align to TRBD2. This CDR3 is 15 amino acids long. Germline CDR1 and CDR2: MNHEY and SMNVEV (reference sequence). With 2 bases clipped from V and 4 bases from J, the junction kept 6 bases outside the gene matches. CDR3 coding DNA: TGTGCCAGCAGTTTAGGGGGACTAGCAGCTTACGAGCAGTACTTC. It encodes CASSLGGLAAYEQYF.

The chain is built from TRBV5-1 and TRBJ2-7; 10 bases are a match to TRBD2. Germline values: CDR1 SGHRS, CDR2 YFSETQ. The CDR3 is 15 residues long. V trimming: 2 bases; J trimming: 4 bases; junction bases outside the gene matches: 6. The CDR3, as DNA: TGCGCCAGCAGCTTTGAAGCGGGAGGGCCGTACGAGCAGTACTTC. The encoded protein is CASSFEAGGPYEQYF.

This chain uses TRBV28 with TRBJ2-5, with 10 bases lining up with TRBD1. Germline CDR1 reads MDHEN; CDR2 reads SYDVKM. The CDR3 extends over 17 amino acids. V shed 6 bases, J shed 5 bases, and the junction held 15 bases outside the gene matches. In DNA form, the CDR3 reads TGTGCCAGCAGCACGACGAACCCGACAGGGGGCTTGGAGACCCAGTACTTC. This codes for CASSTTNPTGGLETQYF.

The chain uses TRBV5-4 and TRBJ2-5; D unresolved. Germline CDR1 reads SGHNT; CDR2 reads YYREEE (reference sequence). The V end lost 0 bases, the J end lost 1 base, and 13 bases lay between the germline ends. The CDR3 covers 16 residues. For the CDR3, the DNA is TGTGCCAGCAGCTTGGAAGGGAAAGGGTTCCAAGAGACCCAGTACTTC. As protein: CASSLEGKGFQETQYF.

This chain joins TRBV7-3 and TRBJ1-1, with 9 positions matching TRBD1. Germline V gene sequence: CDR1 SGHTA, CDR2 FQGTGA. This CDR3 spans 15 amino acids. V shed 4 bases and J 4 bases; nucleotides not matched to a gene: 7. The DNA of the CDR3 is TGTGCCAGCAGCTCTCTGGGGGACAGGGTCACTGAAGCTTTCTTT. Translation gives CASSSLGDRVTEAFF.

The V and J genes are TRBV7-2 and TRBJ2-3; TRBD2 is a possible D gene (5 bases). Trimming took 1 base from V and 9 from J, leaving 8 bases between them. This CDR3 is 12 amino acids long. Germline lookup yields CDR1 SGHTA and CDR2 FQGNSA. The CDR3 sequence is CASSLESGTQYF. CDR3 coding DNA: TGTGCCAGCAGCTTAGAGTCGGGGACGCAGTATTTT.

This chain connects TRBV27 to TRBJ1-4; unclear D gene. CDR1 is MNHEY, CDR2 SMNVEV, per germline (reference sequence). This CDR3 spans 14 amino acids. V was trimmed by 2 bases and J by 8 bases, leaving 12 bases between them. In nucleotides, the CDR3 is TGTGCCAGCAGTTTACCCCAGTTAAAGGAAAAACTGTTTTTT. It translates to CASSLPQLKEKLFF.

This clone appeared once. The chain uses TRBV19 and TRBJ2-1, with 8 nucleotides matching TRBD2. V dropped 5 bases and J dropped 3; count of bases not matched to a gene: 12. This CDR3 spans 17 amino acids. CDR1 LNHDA and CDR2 SQIVND come from the germline V gene (reference sequence). In DNA form, the CDR3 reads TGTGCCAGTAGTCCCAACCTTCCGGGACTAGACTACAATGAGCAGTTCTTC. Translated: CASSPNLPGLDYNEQFF.